The sequence of this TCR beta chain was determined in a study of glioma-infiltrating T cells. The CDR3 length is 12 residues. CDR1 and CDR2 from the germline V gene are SNHLY and FYNNEI. Trimming took 6 bases from V and 9 from J, leaving 12 bases between them. This clonotype was observed many times. Its matching antigen is unknown. TCR alpha and beta CDR3 regions were amplified from RNA using iRepertoire nested multiplex PCR. One-step reverse transcription and amplification started from about 100-400 ng of tissue mRNA or PBMC total RNA. TCRdb re-called the multiplex PCR reads through MiXCR, storing one row per CDR3 protein. This sample carries fewer than 200,000 distinct CDR3 sequences, around 30% of them seen once, and the ten largest clones take around 20%. Regarding the study as a whole: Above-expected tissue-blood divergence occurred in all gliomas, most in low-grade ones. Only very few CDR3 sequences appeared in both tissue and blood.

The specimen was glioma tissue, nonneoplastic brain tissue, or PBMCs (not recorded which). The rearrangement links TRBV2 to TRBJ2-1; D perhaps matches TRBD1 (8 bases). The TCR comes from a human donor with low-grade glioma or glioblastoma, undergoing nonglioma brain surgery, or in good health (not recorded which). Here the CDR3 DNA reads TGTGCCAGCAGAACAGGGGGGGGTGAGCAGTTCTTC. This encodes CASRTGGGEQFF.